The entry below gives a single T cell receptor beta chain sequence along with its context. The data stem from a study of low-dose radiotherapy and immunotherapy resistance in tumors. Study information: Every two weeks, cyclophosphamide 200 mg/m2 was infused one day before radiation plus immunotherapy.

From germline, CDR1 is SGHTA and CDR2 FQGNSA. The CDR3 sequence is 15 residues long. Trimming cost V 8 bases and J 2 bases, with 19 bases left between them. TRAV and TRBV primers primed cDNA for both TCRalpha and TCRbeta. For amplifying TCRs, the PCR ran for around 20 cycles with Phusion, which was used together with a constant-region primer and the adapter on the V primers. In vitro transcription amplified isolated mRNA. TCRdb independently ran MiXCR on the reads; one entry per CDR3 protein. The data show over 15,000 distinct CDR3 sequences, about 73% seen once. This rearrangement joins TRBV7-2 to TRBJ2-7; D is unresolved. The TCR originated in a human donor with advanced metastatic prostate, ovarian, gallbladder or colorectal cancer (not recorded which). This table probably holds off-target reads from a library built for another chain. Written as DNA, the CDR3 is TGTGCCAGCCGCCGAATATCTGTTTCAACCTACGAGCAGTACTTC. Translated: CASRRISVSTYEQYF.